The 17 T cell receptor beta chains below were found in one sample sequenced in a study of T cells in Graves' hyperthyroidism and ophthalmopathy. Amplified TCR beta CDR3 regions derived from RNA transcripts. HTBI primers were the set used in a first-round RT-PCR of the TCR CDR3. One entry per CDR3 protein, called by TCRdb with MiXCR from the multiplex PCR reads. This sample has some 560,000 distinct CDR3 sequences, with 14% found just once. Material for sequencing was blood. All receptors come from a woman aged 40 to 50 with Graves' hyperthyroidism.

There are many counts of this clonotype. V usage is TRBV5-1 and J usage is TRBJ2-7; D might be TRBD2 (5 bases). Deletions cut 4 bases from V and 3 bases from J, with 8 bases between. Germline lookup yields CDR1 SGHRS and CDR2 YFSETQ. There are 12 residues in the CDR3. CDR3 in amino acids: CASSPDYYEQYF. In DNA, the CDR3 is TGCGCCAGCAGCCCAGACTACTACGAGCAGTACTTC.

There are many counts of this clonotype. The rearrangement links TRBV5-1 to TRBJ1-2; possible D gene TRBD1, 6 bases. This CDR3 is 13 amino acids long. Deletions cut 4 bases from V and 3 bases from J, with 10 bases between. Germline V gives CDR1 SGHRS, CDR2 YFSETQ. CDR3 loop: CASSAEGDYGYTF. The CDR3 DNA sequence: TGCGCCAGCAGCGCTGAGGGGGACTATGGCTACACCTTC.

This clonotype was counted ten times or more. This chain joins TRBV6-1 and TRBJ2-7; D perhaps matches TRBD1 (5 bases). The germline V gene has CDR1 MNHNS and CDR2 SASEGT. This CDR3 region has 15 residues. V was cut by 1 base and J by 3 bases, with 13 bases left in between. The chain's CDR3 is CASSEGAGYRYEQYF. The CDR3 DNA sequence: TGTGCCAGCAGTGAAGGGGCAGGGTACCGCTACGAGCAGTACTTC.

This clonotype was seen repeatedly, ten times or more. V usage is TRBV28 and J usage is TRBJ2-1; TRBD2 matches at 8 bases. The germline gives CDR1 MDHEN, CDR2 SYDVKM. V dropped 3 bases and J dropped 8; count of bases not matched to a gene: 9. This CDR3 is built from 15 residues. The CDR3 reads CASSLGAGASYEQFF. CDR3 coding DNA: TGTGCCAGCAGTTTGGGAGCGGGAGCTAGCTATGAGCAGTTCTTC.

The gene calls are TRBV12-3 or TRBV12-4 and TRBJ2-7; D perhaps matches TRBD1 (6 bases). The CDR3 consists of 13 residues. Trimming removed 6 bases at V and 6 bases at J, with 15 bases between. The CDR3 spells CASSLRAGAEQYF. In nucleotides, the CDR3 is TGTGCCAGCAGCCTCCGGGCAGGGGCCGAGCAGTACTTC.

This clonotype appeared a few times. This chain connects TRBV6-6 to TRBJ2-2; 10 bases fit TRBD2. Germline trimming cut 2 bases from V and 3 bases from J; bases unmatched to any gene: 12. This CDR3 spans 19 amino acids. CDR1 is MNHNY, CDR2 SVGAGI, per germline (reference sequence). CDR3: CASSYRRWKREGDTGELFF. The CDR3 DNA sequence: TGTGCCAGCAGTTACCGCCGGTGGAAGCGGGAGGGGGACACCGGGGAGCTGTTTTTT.

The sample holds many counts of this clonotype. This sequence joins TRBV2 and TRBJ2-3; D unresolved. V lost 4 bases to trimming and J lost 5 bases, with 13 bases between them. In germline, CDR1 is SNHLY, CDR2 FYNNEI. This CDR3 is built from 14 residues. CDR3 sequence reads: CASSVLRTRDTQYF. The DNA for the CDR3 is TGTGCCAGCAGTGTTCTCCGGACCAGAGATACGCAGTATTTT.

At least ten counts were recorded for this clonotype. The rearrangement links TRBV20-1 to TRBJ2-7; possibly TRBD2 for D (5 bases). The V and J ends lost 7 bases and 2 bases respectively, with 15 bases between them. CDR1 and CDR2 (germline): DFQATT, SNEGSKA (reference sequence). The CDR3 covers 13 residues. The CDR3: CSVQRHIAYEQYF. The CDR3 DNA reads TGCAGTGTGCAGCGGCACATCGCCTACGAGCAGTACTTC.

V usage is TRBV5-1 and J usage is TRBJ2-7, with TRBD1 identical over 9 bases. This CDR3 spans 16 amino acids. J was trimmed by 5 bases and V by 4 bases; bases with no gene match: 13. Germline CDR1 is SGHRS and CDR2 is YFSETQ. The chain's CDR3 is CASSPDPGQGSHEQYF. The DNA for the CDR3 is TGCGCCAGCAGCCCTGACCCGGGACAGGGATCCCACGAGCAGTACTTC.

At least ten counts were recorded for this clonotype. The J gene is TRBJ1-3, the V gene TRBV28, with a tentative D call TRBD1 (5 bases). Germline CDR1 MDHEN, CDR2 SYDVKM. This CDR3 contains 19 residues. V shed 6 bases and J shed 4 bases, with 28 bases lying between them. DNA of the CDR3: TGTGCCAGCAGCGAGTCAGACATTTTATGGGGGGGTGCCGGAAACACCATATATTTT. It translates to CASSESDILWGGAGNTIYF. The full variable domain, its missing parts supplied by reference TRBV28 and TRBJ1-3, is DVKVTQSSRYLVKRTGEKVFLECVQDMDHENMFWYRQDPGLGLRLIYFSYDVKMKEKGDIPEGYSVSREKKERFSLILESASTNQTSMYLCASSESDILWGGAGNTIYFGEGSWLTVV.

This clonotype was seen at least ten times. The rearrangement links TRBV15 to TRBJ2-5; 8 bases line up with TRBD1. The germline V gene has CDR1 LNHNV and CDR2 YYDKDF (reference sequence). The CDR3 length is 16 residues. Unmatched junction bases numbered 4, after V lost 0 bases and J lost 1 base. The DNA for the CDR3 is TGTGCCACCAGCAGAGATATAGACAGGGGCCAAGAGACCCAGTACTTC. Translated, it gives CATSRDIDRGQETQYF.

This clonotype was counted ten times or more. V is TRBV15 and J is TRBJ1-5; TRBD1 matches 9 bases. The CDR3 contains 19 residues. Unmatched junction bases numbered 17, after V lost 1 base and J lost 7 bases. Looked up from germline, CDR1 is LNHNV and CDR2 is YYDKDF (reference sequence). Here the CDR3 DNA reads TGTGCCACCAGCAGAGGGGGAGGTCTGGGACAGGGTTTCGGGCAGCCCCAGCATTTT. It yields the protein CATSRGGGLGQGFGQPQHF.

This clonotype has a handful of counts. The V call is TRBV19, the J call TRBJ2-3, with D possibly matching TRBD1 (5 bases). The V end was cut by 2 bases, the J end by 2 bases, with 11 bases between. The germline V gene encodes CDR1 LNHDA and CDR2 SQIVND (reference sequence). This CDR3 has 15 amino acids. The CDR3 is CASSIQGIPTDTQYF. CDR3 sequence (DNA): TGTGCCAGTAGTATACAGGGTATTCCCACAGATACGCAGTATTTT.

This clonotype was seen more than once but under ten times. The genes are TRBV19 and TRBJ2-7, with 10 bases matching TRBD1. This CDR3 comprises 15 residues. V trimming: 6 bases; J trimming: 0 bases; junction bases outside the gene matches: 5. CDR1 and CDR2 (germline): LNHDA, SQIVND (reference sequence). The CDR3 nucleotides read TGTGCCAGTAGCGAGACAGGGGGCGTCTCCTACGAGCAGTACTTC. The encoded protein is CASSETGGVSYEQYF.

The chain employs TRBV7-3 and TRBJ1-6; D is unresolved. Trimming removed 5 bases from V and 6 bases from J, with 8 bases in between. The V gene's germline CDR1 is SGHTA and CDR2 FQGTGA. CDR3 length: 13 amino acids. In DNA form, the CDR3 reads TGTGCCAGCAGCATTGGACCTAATTCACCCCTCCACTTT. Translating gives CASSIGPNSPLHF.

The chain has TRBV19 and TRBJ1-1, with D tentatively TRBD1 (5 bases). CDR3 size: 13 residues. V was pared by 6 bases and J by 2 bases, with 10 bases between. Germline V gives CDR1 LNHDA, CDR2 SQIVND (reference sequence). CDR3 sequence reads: CASRVGGNTEAFF. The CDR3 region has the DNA TGTGCCAGTAGGGTTGGGGGAAACACTGAAGCTTTCTTT.

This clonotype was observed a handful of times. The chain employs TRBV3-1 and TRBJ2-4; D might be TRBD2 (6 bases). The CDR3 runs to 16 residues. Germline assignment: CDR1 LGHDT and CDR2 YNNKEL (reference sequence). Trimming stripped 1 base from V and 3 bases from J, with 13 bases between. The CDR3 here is CASSQVIGGVKNIQYF. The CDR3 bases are TGTGCCAGCAGCCAAGTGATCGGGGGTGTCAAAAACATTCAGTACTTC. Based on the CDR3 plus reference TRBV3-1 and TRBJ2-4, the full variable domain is DTAVSQTPKYLVTQMGNDKSIKCEQNLGHDTMYWYKQDSKKFLKIMFSYNNKELIINETVPNRFSPKSPDKAHLNLHINSLELGDSAVYFCASSQVIGGVKNIQYFGAGTRLSVL.